What follows is one T cell receptor (beta chain) and its context. This entry belongs to a study of shared clonotypes between healthy human individuals. Deep level was the assay's run setting. Some clones are missing from TCRdb's copy, which holds only in-frame ones; the method was immunoSEQ multiplex PCR. The data hold some 660,000 clones, with about three quarters observed a single time. The sample taken for sequencing was memory CD4+ T cells sorted from blood. Subset here: CD45RA-negative fraction. This receptor was taken from a woman in her twenties or thirties in good health.

CDR3 region: CSARRYEQYF. The CDR3 coding sequence is TGCAGTGCTAGAAGATACGAGCAGTACTTC. The gene calls are TRBV20-1 and TRBJ2-5, with D unclear. TRBJ2-7 matches the DNA end more closely, so the J call is doubtful. Germline values: CDR1 DFQATT, CDR2 SNEGSKA (reference sequence). The CDR3 spans 10 residues.